This entry lists 32 T cell receptor beta chains sequenced from one sample in a study of blood T cell repertoires in COVID-19. Profiling relied on immunoSEQ multiplex PCR, and the TCRdb table lists in-frame clones only, not all of them. Here the sample spans roughly 250,000 clones, over 65% being singletons. The sequencing input was peripheral blood. The receptor source for this set is a woman over 75 with acute or convalescent COVID-19.

This clone occurred a few times. The chain carries TRBV12-5 and TRBJ2-7, with 7 positions matching TRBD1. CDR3 length: 12 residues. From germline, CDR1 is LGHNT and CDR2 FRNRAP. V lost 6 bases and J lost 7; bases outside the gene matches: 6. The CDR3 DNA follows: TGTGCTAGTGGGCTTGGGGGACAGGAGCAGTACTTC. Protein sequence: CASGLGGQEQYF.

This chain uses TRBV7-9 with TRBJ1-2, with D possibly being TRBD1 (5 bases). The CDR3 extends over 13 amino acids. Germline lookup yields CDR1 SEHNR and CDR2 FQNEAQ (reference sequence). Trimming left V 6 bases short and J 4 bases short, with 12 bases between. CDR3 nucleotide sequence: TGTGCCAGCAGGGGACCGGGACTCTATGGCTACACCTTC. Translated: CASRGPGLYGYTF.

The chain couples TRBV30 to TRBJ1-2; TRBD1 might be the D (5 bases). The germline V and J ends were trimmed by 8 bases and 7 bases, with 20 bases remaining between them. This CDR3 has 13 amino acids. Germline CDR1 reads GTSNPN; CDR2 reads SVGIG (reference sequence). CDR3 in DNA: TGTGCCCAGTCATCCCTAGGGGTCGGTGGCTACACCTTC. This encodes CAQSSLGVGGYTF.

The CDR3 reads CASSHPEGILGFYGYTF. The CDR3 DNA follows: TGCGCCAGCAGCCATCCTGAGGGCATTCTGGGCTTCTATGGCTACACCTTC. This rearrangement joins TRBV4-1 to TRBJ1-2; D is unclear. This CDR3 contains 17 residues. Trimming shortened V by 3 bases and J by 4 bases, and 21 bases separated the two germline ends. Per germline, CDR1 MGHRA and CDR2 YSYEKL.

This clone was counted only a few times. This chain uses TRBV29-1 with TRBJ2-3; the match to TRBD2 covers 11 bases. V lost 6 bases to trimming and J lost 9 bases; unmatched junction nucleotides: 11. Germline CDR1 and CDR2: SQVTM and ANQGSEA. The length of the CDR3 is 14 residues. The CDR3, as DNA: TGCAGCGTAGTAGCGGGAGGGCTCGGGGGGACGCAGTATTTT. This sequence encodes CSVVAGGLGGTQYF.

The V call is TRBV2, the J call TRBJ2-7; D unresolved. The CDR3 extends over 11 amino acids. Germline CDR1 is SNHLY and CDR2 is FYNNEI. With 6 bases removed from V and 3 bases from J, the gap between germline ends came to 6 bases. CDR3 sequence: CASSQVYEQYF. CDR3 nucleotides: TGTGCCAGCAGCCAGGTCTACGAGCAGTACTTC.

The V and J genes are TRBV5-1 and TRBJ2-7, with TRBD2 as a possible D gene (7 bases). V was trimmed by 1 base and J by 6 bases, leaving 20 bases between them. The CDR3 totals 16 residues. Germline V gene lookup returns CDR1 SGHRS and CDR2 YFSETQ. CDR3 protein: CASSLRVGGEDFEQYF. CDR3 nucleotide sequence: TGCGCCAGCAGCTTGCGAGTAGGGGGGGAGGACTTCGAGCAGTACTTC.

The chain combines TRBV14 with TRBJ1-1, with a possible D match to TRBD1 (5 bases). From germline, CDR1 is SGHDN and CDR2 FVKESK. V dropped 0 bases and J dropped 1 base, with 9 bases sitting between them. This CDR3 is 15 amino acids long. The CDR3 DNA reads as TGTGCCAGCAGCCAAGACGGGGGATGGAACACTGAAGCTTTCTTT. Translated, it gives CASSQDGGWNTEAFF.

V usage is TRBV25-1 and J usage is TRBJ2-5, with D tentatively TRBD1 (5 bases). Per the germline V gene, CDR1 is MGHDK and CDR2 is SYGVNS. V was pared by 0 bases and J by 1 base, with 9 bases between. The CDR3 spans 15 residues. Here the CDR3 DNA reads TGTGCCAGCAGTGAATATAACAGGCCCCAAGAGACCCAGTACTTC. Amino acids: CASSEYNRPQETQYF.

CDR3 DNA sequence: TGTGCCAGTAGTGAGGACAGGCCCTCTGGAAACACCATATATTTT. This gives the protein CASSEDRPSGNTIYF. V is TRBV19 and J is TRBJ1-3; 7 bases fit TRBD1. The CDR3 consists of 15 residues. V dropped 5 bases and J dropped 0; count of bases not matched to a gene: 4. Germline V gives CDR1 LNHDA, CDR2 SQIVND (reference sequence). Drawing the rest from reference TRBV19 and TRBJ1-3, the complete variable domain is DGGITQSPKYLFRKEGQNVTLSCEQNLNHDAMYWYRQDPGQGLRLIYYSQIVNDFQKGDIAEGYSVSREKKESFPLTVTSAQKNPTAFYLCASSEDRPSGNTIYFGEGSWLTVV.

V is TRBV5-5 and J is TRBJ2-4; 10 nucleotides line up with TRBD1. J gave up 8 bases and V 0 bases, and 2 bases lay outside the gene matches. The germline V gene has CDR1 SGHKS and CDR2 YYEKEE (reference sequence). The CDR3 runs to 14 residues. For the CDR3, the DNA is TGTGCCAGCAGCTTGGGGGGACAGGGGTACATTCAGTACTTC. It yields the protein CASSLGGQGYIQYF. Full variable domain (remainder filled in from reference TRBV5-5 and TRBJ2-4): DAGVTQSPTHLIKTRGQQVTLRCSPISGHKSVSWYQQVLGQGPQFIFQYYEKEERGRGNFPDRFSARQFPNYSSELNVNALLLGDSALYLCASSLGGQGYIQYFGAGTRLSVL.

The chain combines TRBV6-5 with TRBJ1-2, with 11 bases fitting TRBD1. CDR1 is MNHEY, CDR2 SVGAGI, per germline. V lost 6 bases and J lost 5; bases outside the gene matches: 5. The CDR3 has 14 amino acids. Here the CDR3 DNA reads TGTGCCAGCAGCCGCGGGACAGGGGGATATGGCTACACCTTC. Residues: CASSRGTGGYGYTF.

The genes are TRBV9 and TRBJ2-7; 9 bases line up with TRBD1. Germline loops: CDR1 SGDLS, CDR2 YYNGEE. The CDR3 has 16 amino acids. The V gene end was trimmed by 0 bases and the J gene end by 2 bases; junction bases not matched to a gene: 6. CDR3 sequence: CASSVGLGQGPYEQYF. The CDR3 region has the DNA TGTGCCAGCAGCGTAGGATTGGGACAGGGCCCCTACGAGCAGTACTTC.

A note on this clone: Other DNA sequences in the same sample also yield this CDR3. V gene TRBV6-5 combines with J gene TRBJ2-3; 9 nucleotides line up with TRBD2. CDR3 length: 14 residues. CDR1 is MNHEY, CDR2 SVGAGI, per germline. V was clipped by 6 bases and J by 2 bases; unmatched bases: 3. The CDR3 loop reads CASRLAGNTDTQYF. CDR3 sequence (DNA): TGTGCCAGCAGGCTAGCGGGAAACACAGATACGCAGTATTTT.

This clone was recorded once. This rearrangement joins TRBV5-1 to TRBJ2-3; 9 nucleotides line up with TRBD1. The junction had 8 bases not matched to a gene; V was cut back by 0 bases and J by 3 bases. CDR1 is SGHRS and CDR2 is YFSETQ in the germline V gene. The CDR3 runs 17 residues. CDR3 sequence (DNA): TGCGCCAGCAGCTTGGCAGCCGGGACAGGGCAAACAGATACGCAGTATTTT. It yields the protein CASSLAAGTGQTDTQYF.

This rearrangement joins TRBV11-2 to TRBJ2-5; TRBD1 aligns across 10 bases. CDR3 length: 16 residues. Germline V lookup: CDR1 SGHAT, CDR2 FQNNGV. The V and J ends lost 5 bases and 5 bases, in that order; junction bases with no gene match: 11. The CDR3 reads CASSPGTGVRVETQYF. CDR3 DNA sequence: TGTGCCAGCAGCCCGGGGACAGGGGTGCGGGTGGAGACCCAGTACTTC.

J is TRBJ1-2 and V is TRBV19; 7 positions agree with TRBD1. V was clipped by 8 bases and J by 8 bases; unmatched bases: 14. Germline lookup yields CDR1 LNHDA and CDR2 SQIVND (reference sequence). The CDR3 consists of 14 residues. The CDR3 nucleotides read TGTGCCAGTGCCCGAACCCAGGGGGTTGGAGGCTACACCTTC. It translates to CASARTQGVGGYTF.

The chain uses TRBV10-1 and TRBJ2-3; the match to TRBD1 covers 7 bases. This CDR3 has 15 amino acids. Germline-derived CDR1 and CDR2 are WNHNN and SYGVQD (reference sequence). V lost 6 bases and J lost 5; bases outside the gene matches: 11. The CDR3, as DNA: TGCGCCAGCAGCGATGACAGGGACGGGCTAGATACGCAGTATTTT. It codes for CASSDDRDGLDTQYF.

The chain links TRBV6-5 to TRBJ1-2, with 10 bases identical to TRBD1. Per germline, CDR1 MNHEY and CDR2 SVGAGI. The V segment lost 7 bases and the J segment 8 bases; nucleotides outside the gene matches: 10. There are 14 residues in the CDR3. CDR3 nucleotide sequence: TGTGCCAGCATTCAATGGGGACAGGGGAGGGGCTACACCTTC. This translates into CASIQWGQGRGYTF.

A few counts support this clone. V usage is TRBV4-2 and J usage is TRBJ1-3; TRBD1 agrees at 8 bases. The trim removed 7 bases at V and 4 bases at J, leaving 9 bases unmatched. CDR1 is LGHNA, CDR2 YNFKEQ, per germline. The CDR3 length is 15 residues. CDR3 DNA: TGTGCCAGCAACCCTCAGGGGGCGAAAGGAAACACCATATATTTT. Encoded protein: CASNPQGAKGNTIYF.

The chain has TRBV15 and TRBJ1-1; tentatively, D is TRBD1 (5 bases). V shed 1 base and J shed 4 bases, with 10 bases lying between them. Germline values: CDR1 LNHNV, CDR2 YYDKDF (reference sequence). The CDR3 has 14 residues. The CDR3 bases are TGTGCCACCAGCAGAGGGGGGGTGGGCACTGAAGCTTTCTTT. It yields the protein CATSRGGVGTEAFF.

This clone was picked up one time. CDR3 DNA: TGTGCCAGCAGTGATTATTCCCTCTACGAGCAGTACTTC. This encodes CASSDYSLYEQYF. The chain uses TRBV2 and TRBJ2-7, with D uncertain. The CDR3 runs to 13 residues. The germline V gene has CDR1 SNHLY and CDR2 FYNNEI. Trimming left V 3 bases short and J 3 bases short, with 9 bases between.

The chain joins TRBV10-3 to TRBJ2-5; no firm D call. Per the germline V gene, CDR1 is ENHRY and CDR2 is SYGVKD. V was shortened by 2 bases and J by 3 bases, with 7 bases between the two germline ends. The CDR3 consists of 13 residues. CDR3 protein: CAISEGREETQYF. Written as DNA, the CDR3 is TGTGCCATCAGTGAGGGGCGAGAAGAGACCCAGTACTTC.

The chain has TRBV7-2 and TRBJ2-1; 7 positions match TRBD1. Germline CDR1 SGHTA, CDR2 FQGNSA. This CDR3 is 14 amino acids long. V lost 3 bases to trimming and J lost 9 bases; unmatched junction nucleotides: 8. The DNA for the CDR3 is TGTGCCAGCAGCTTGACAGGGTTGGTCATTGAGCAGTTCTTC. Translation: CASSLTGLVIEQFF.

This chain joins TRBV7-2 and TRBJ1-2; D is possibly TRBD1 (5 bases). Per germline, CDR1 SGHTA and CDR2 FQGNSA. CDR3 length: 15 residues. V shed 0 bases and J shed 3 bases, with 11 bases lying between them. CDR3: CASSLAWGRDYGYTF. The CDR3 DNA reads TGTGCCAGCAGCTTAGCGTGGGGCAGGGACTATGGCTACACCTTC.

The chain joins TRBV27 to TRBJ1-6; TRBD1 might be the D (6 bases). CDR3 length: 17 residues. Between the trimmed V and J ends, which lost 3 bases and 10 bases, there was a span of 22 bases. CDR1 MNHEY and CDR2 SMNVEV come from the germline V gene (reference sequence). The CDR3 protein is CASSLAPGASRYSPLHF. As DNA, the CDR3 is TGTGCCAGCAGTTTGGCCCCAGGGGCAAGTAGATACTCACCCCTCCACTTT.

The V gene is TRBV30, the J gene TRBJ1-1; 9 bases fit TRBD1. The CDR3 extends over 15 amino acids. Germline CDR1 and CDR2: GTSNPN and SVGIG (reference sequence). Trimming removed 8 bases from V and 1 base from J; junction bases left unmatched: 11. The chain's CDR3 is CAQDRGINANTEAFF. The CDR3 DNA reads as TGTGCCCAAGACAGGGGGATTAATGCGAACACTGAAGCTTTCTTT.

The gene calls are TRBV6-2 or TRBV6-3 and TRBJ2-6; TRBD1 aligns across 7 bases. The junction had 10 bases not matched to a gene; V was cut back by 4 bases and J by 4 bases. The CDR3 spans 17 residues. CDR1 MNHEY and CDR2 SVGEGT come from the germline V gene. CDR3 sequence reads: CASSFPPTGAGANVLTF. In DNA, the CDR3 is TGTGCCAGCAGTTTCCCTCCTACAGGGGCCGGGGCCAACGTCCTGACTTTC.

V is TRBV11-3 and J is TRBJ1-5, with D possibly being TRBD1 (5 bases). CDR3 size: 11 residues. Trimming pared 5 bases from V and 15 bases from J, leaving 14 bases between. Looked up from germline, CDR1 is SGHNT and CDR2 is YENEEA. Here the CDR3 DNA reads TGTGCCAGCAGCCCTGGGGGGGTTCTGCATTTT. Its protein product is CASSPGGVLHF. Filled out from reference TRBV11-3 and TRBJ1-5, the complete variable domain reads EAGVVQSPRYKIIEKKQPVAFWCNPISGHNTLYWYLQNLGQGPELLIRYENEEAVDDSQLPKDRFSAERLKGVDSTLKIQPAELGDSAVYLCASSPGGVLHFGDGTRLSIL.

The rearrangement uses TRBV5-1 and TRBJ2-2; tentative D call: TRBD1 (6 bases). V lost 0 bases and J lost 9, with 12 bases in between. CDR3 length: 14 amino acids. Germline CDR1 is SGHRS and CDR2 is YFSETQ. The CDR3 region has the DNA TGCGCCAGCAGCTTGGACGTGGGGGCGAGGGAGCTGTTTTTT. This codes for CASSLDVGARELFF.

The chain couples TRBV30 to TRBJ1-6; 9 bases align to TRBD1. The V gene's germline CDR1 is GTSNPN and CDR2 SVGIG (reference sequence). The CDR3 is 17 residues long. V was pared by 0 bases and J by 6 bases, with 9 bases of the junction left unmatched. The chain's CDR3 is CAWSVKGQGRINSPLHF. DNA of the CDR3: TGTGCCTGGAGTGTAAAGGGACAGGGCAGGATTAATTCACCCCTCCACTTT.

The chain employs TRBV15 and TRBJ1-3, with 11 bases aligning to TRBD1. From germline, CDR1 is LNHNV and CDR2 YYDKDF (reference sequence). The CDR3 runs to 16 residues. Losses at the gene ends were 3 bases for V and 4 bases for J; bases not matched to a gene: 5. CDR3 residues: CATSSGQGALGNTIYF. DNA of the CDR3: TGTGCCACCAGCAGCGGACAGGGGGCGTTAGGAAACACCATATATTTT.